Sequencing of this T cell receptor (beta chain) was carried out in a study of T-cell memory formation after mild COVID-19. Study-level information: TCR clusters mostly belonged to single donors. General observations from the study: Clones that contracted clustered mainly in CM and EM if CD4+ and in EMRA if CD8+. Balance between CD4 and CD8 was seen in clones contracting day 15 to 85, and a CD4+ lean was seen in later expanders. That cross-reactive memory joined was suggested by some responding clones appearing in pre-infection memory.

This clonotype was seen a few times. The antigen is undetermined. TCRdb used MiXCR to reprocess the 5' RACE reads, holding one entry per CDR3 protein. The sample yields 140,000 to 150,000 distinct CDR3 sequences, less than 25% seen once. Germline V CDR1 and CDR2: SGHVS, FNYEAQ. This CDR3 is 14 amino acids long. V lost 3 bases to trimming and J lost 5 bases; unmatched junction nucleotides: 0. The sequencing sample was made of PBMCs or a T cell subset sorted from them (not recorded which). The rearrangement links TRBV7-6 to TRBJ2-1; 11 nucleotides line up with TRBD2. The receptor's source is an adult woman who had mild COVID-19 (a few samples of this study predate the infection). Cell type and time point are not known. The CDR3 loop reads CASSLTSGDNEQFF. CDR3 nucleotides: TGTGCCAGCAGCTTGACTAGCGGGGACAATGAGCAGTTCTTC.